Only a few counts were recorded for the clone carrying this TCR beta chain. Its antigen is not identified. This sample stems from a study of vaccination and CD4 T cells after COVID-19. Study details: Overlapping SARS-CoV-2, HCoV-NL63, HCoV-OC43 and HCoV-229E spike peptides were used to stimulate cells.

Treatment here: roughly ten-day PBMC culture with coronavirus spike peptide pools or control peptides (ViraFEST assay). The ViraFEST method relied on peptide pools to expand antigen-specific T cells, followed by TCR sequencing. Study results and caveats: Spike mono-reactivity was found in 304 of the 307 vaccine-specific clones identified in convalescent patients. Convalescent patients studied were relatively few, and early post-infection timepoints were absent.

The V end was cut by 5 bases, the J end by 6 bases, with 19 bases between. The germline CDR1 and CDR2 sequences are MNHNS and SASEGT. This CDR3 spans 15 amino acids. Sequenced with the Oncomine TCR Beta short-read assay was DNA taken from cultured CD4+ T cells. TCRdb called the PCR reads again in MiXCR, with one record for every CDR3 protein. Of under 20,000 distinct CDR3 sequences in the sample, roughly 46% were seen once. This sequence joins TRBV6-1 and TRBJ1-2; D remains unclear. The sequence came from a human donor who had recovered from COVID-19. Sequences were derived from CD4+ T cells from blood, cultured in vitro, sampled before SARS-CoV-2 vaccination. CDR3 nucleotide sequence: TGTGCCAGCAGTCCCCGGCAGGCCCGTTTCAATGGCTACACCTTC. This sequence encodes CASSPRQARFNGYTF.